This T cell receptor (beta chain) was obtained from a study of glioma-infiltrating T cells after dendritic cell vaccination. The germline gives CDR1 LNHDA, CDR2 SQIVND (reference sequence). The CDR3 consists of 14 residues. Unmatched junction bases numbered 4, after V lost 3 bases and J lost 4 bases. The repertoire was sequenced with immunoSEQ multiplex PCR; TCRdb's copy has only in-frame clones and lacks some. The sample includes roughly 38,000 clones, about 80% of them seen just once. The receptor was isolated from a human donor with glioblastoma. This rearrangement joins TRBV19 to TRBJ2-3; 7 bases are a match to TRBD1. The sample here was blood, taken before dendritic cell vaccination. The CDR3 loop reads CASSMGQSADTQYF. Here the CDR3 DNA reads TGTGCCAGTAGTATGGGACAGTCGGCAGATACGCAGTATTTT.